This T cell receptor beta chain was profiled in a study of T cell responses to AZD1222 COVID-19 vaccine (TCRdb year 2021). At the level of the whole study: AZD1222 recipients given second doses at about 4 weeks or at about 12 weeks were pooled, since spike-specific TCR depth and breadth were not found to differ between the two schedules. A total of 240 or so trial participants underwent TCR sequencing, of whom more than 200 had received two doses of AZD1222 and some 25 had received two doses of the MenACWY control vaccine. Enrollment into the trials was organized by age into subgroups of 18-55, 56-69 and 70-plus years, and those subgroups contained around 150, 28 and 57 TCR-sequenced participants, respectively. Summary of the overall study and its limitations: Because no day 14 peak-response samples were available, the repertoires could be characterized only after the peak T cell response. Vaccine-associated CD4 TCRs spanned the whole spike protein, with dominant responses in regions 160-218 and 743-854. Epitopes outside the regions mutated in the B.1.351 and B.1.1.7 variants were reportedly recognized by nearly half of the unique spike-specific TCRs. Conclusions about previously exposed vaccinees are limited because only six or seven AZD1222 recipients were SARS-CoV-2 seropositive at baseline. Participants were mostly white British and included more females than males, and it was suggested by the authors that clonal diversity may have been underestimated. The 56-69-year group was small, and its depth increase did not reach significance, likely because of low power. After two AZD1222 doses, spike-specific TCR breadth and depth were significantly higher than at day 0 and than in MenACWY recipients.

The germline V gene (reference sequence) sets CDR1 to MNHNY and CDR2 to SVGAGI. The V and J ends are trimmed by 5 bases and 0 bases, leaving 11 bases between them. From cysteine to phenylalanine, the CDR3 is 14 amino acids long. Only the CDR3 DNA stays, 42 bases, in frame from base 1. Worth noting for this clone: Its recognized antigen is unknown. No much larger clonotype is one base removed from it; base qualities were not supplied.

The time point label on this specimen signifies: baseline before first vaccination. The vaccinee samples were drawn from two UK trials, COV001 and COV002, one of which was a single-blind randomized controlled phase 2/3 trial testing AZD1222 (ChAdOx1 nCoV-19) in healthy adults. For TCRbeta chain sequencing, PBMC samples were collected from trial participants at day 0 and at day 28 after the second dose. The CDR3 regions of human TCRbeta chains were subjected to immunosequencing. The source study handled its data this way. TCRs in the repertoires were matched against a reference library of SARS-CoV-2-specific TCRs that had been generated with the MIRA antigen-specificity platform. Breadth meant the fraction of unique TCRs that were SARS-CoV-2-associated, whereas depth meant the fraction of total T cells that were SARS-CoV-2-associated. Using the MIRA data, each spike-specific TCR was mapped to the spike region that the TCR reacts to and placed in a CD4 or CD8 class. Log10-transformed breadth and depth values were compared by one-way ANOVA with Sidak's multiple comparisons tests. Sourced from immuneACCESS, this table was stored by TCRdb with only in-frame sequences that have V and J called. A share of the clones is absent; for the studies checked, an unresolved V gene accounts for under half, and the remainder has no known explanation. D and trimming come from the DNA, and the V and J calls and clone size come from that table. The sample table holds 120,000 or so clones, of which about 90% were seen once. The ten largest account for 0.9% to 1.2% of the sample.

The sequence was obtained from an adult in good health. The V and J genes are TRBV6-6 and TRBJ2-7; the D gene identity is not certain. The sample in question was peripheral blood, obtained on day 0 of AZD1222 vaccination. The DNA sequence reads TGTGCCAGCAGTCTGGGCGGAATCTCCTACGAGCAGTACTTC. Translated, it reads CASSLGGISYEQYF.